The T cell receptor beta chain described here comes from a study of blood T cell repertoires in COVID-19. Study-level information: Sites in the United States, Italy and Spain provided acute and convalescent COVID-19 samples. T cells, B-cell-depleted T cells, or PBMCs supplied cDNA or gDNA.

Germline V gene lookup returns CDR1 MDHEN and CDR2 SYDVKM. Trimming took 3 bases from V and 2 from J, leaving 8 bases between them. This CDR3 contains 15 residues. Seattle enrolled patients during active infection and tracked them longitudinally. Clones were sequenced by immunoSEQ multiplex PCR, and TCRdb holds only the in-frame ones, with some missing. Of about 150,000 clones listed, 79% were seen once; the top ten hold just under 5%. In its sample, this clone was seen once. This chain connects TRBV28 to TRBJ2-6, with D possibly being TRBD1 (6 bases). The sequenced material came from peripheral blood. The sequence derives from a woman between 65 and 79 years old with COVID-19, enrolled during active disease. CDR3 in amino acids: CASSLDRPGANVLTF. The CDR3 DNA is TGTGCCAGCAGTTTGGACAGACCTGGGGCCAACGTCCTGACTTTC.